This T cell receptor beta chain was recovered during a study of T cell responses to AZD1222 COVID-19 vaccine. General study findings and limits: White British people made up most donors, females outnumbered males, and clonal diversity was possibly underestimated. Two doses of AZD1222 preceded a rise in Spike-specific TCR breadth and depth.

It was second doses at about 4 or about 12 weeks that were pooled. Clones were read by immunoSEQ multiplex PCR, and TCRdb kept only the in-frame ones, dropping some. The repertoire includes 140,000 to 150,000 clones, approximately 90% of them detected once, and about 2% sits in the top ten. This clone was seen a single time. Its specificity is unknown. The CDR3 extends over 18 amino acids. Germline CDR1 and CDR2: SNHLY and FYNNEI. V dropped 6 bases and J dropped 3 bases, with 24 bases sitting between them. This specimen was peripheral blood, taken 28 days after the second AZD1222 dose. This clonotype was obtained from an adult who received the AZD1222 COVID-19 vaccine. The J gene is TRBJ2-1, the V gene TRBV2; maybe TRBD2 (6 bases). The CDR3 here is CASRKDMPSGTYYNEQFF. The CDR3 DNA sequence: TGTGCCAGCAGAAAGGACATGCCCTCCGGGACTTACTACAATGAGCAGTTCTTC.